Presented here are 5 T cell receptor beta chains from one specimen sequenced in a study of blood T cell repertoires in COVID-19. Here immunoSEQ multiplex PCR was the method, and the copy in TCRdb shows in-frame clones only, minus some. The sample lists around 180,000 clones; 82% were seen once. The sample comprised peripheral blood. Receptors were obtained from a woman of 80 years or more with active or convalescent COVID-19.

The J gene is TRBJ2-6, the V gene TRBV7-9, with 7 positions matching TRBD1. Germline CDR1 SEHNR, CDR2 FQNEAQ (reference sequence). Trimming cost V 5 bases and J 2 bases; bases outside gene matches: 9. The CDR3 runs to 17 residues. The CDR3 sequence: CASSDILTGAGANVLTF. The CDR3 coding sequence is TGTGCCAGCAGCGATATACTAACAGGGGCTGGGGCCAACGTCCTGACTTTC.

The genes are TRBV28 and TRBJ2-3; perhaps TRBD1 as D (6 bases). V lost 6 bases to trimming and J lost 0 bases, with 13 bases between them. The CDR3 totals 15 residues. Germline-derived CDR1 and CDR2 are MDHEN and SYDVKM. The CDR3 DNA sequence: TGTGCCAGCAGCCGTCGACAGGATAGCACAGATACGCAGTATTTT. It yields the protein CASSRRQDSTDTQYF.

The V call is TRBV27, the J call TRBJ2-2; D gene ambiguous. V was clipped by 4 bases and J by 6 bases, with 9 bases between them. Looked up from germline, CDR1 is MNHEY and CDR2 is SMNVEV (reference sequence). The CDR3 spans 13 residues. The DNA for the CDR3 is TGTGCCAGCAGTTCATACACCGCCGGGGAGCTGTTTTTT. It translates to CASSSYTAGELFF.

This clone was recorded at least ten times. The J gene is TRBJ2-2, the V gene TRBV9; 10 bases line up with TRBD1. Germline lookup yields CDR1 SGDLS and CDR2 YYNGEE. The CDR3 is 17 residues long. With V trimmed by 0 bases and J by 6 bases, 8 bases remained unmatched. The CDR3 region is CASSVGLRDRGAGELFF. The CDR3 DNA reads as TGTGCCAGCAGCGTAGGTCTCCGGGACAGGGGCGCCGGGGAGCTGTTTTTT.

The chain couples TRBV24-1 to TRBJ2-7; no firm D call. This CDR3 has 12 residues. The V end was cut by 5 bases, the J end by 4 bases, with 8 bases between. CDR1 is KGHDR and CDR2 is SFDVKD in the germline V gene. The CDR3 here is CATSVQAYEQYF. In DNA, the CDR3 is TGTGCCACCAGTGTCCAAGCATACGAGCAGTACTTC.